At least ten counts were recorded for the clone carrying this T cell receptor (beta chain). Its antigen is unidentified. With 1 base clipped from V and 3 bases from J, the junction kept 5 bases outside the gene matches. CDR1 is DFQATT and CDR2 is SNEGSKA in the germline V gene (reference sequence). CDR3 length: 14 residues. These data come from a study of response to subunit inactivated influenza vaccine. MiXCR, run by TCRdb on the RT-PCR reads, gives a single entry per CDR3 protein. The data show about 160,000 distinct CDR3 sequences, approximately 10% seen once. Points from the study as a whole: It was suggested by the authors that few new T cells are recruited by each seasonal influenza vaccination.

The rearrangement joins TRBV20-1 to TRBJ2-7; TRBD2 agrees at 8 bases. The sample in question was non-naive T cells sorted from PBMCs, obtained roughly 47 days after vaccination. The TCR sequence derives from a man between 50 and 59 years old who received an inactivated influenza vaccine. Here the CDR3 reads CSARVAGGFYEQYF. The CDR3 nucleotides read TGCAGTGCTAGAGTGGCGGGAGGATTCTACGAGCAGTACTTC.